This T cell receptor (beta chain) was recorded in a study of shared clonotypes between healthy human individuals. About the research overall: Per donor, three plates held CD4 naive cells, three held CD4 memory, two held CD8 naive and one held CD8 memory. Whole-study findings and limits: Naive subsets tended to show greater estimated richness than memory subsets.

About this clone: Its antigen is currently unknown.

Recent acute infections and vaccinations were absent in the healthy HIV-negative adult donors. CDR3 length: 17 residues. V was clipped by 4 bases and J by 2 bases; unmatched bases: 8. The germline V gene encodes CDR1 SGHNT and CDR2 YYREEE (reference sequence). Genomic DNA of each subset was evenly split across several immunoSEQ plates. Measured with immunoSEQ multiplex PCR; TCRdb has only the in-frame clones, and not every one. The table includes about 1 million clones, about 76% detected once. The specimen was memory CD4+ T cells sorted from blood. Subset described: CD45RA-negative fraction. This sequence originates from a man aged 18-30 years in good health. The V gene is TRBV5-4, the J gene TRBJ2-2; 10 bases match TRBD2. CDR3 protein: CASSPDPSGGNTGELFF. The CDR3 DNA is TGTGCCAGCAGCCCGGACCCTAGCGGGGGAAACACCGGGGAGCTGTTTTTT.